The text below deals with one T cell receptor delta chain. The table lists this clone with a few counts. It lacks a known antigen. This likely traces to a read error, being one base from a far larger clone. The source of the sample is a study of delta chains in infants with herpesvirus infections (dated by TCRdb to the early 2020s). At the level of the whole study: To characterize gammadelta T cell responses to primary cytomegalovirus (CMV) infection, researchers prospectively followed a birth cohort of Ugandan infants starting at birth. The study searched for a public fetal Vdelta1/Vgamma8 gammadelta TCR clonotype in infants who acquired CMV infection after birth. From PBMC, gammadelta TCRs were sequenced for under 20 CMV-infected infants (one congenitally infected) and several CMV-uninfected infants who had sufficient sample available. Blood samples from the infants were grouped into approximate ages of 1.5, 4, 8 and 12 months. Previously published Belgian fetal and cord blood gammadelta TCR data were included only for comparison and were not generated in this cohort.

Via the germline V gene, CDR1 is TSWWSYY and CDR2 QGS. Its CDR3 holds 20 amino acids, cysteine through phenylalanine. Only the CDR3 DNA stays, 60 bases, in frame from base 1. The V end gives up 0 bases and the J end 8 bases, leaving 20 bases in the junction not matched to a gene. Pregnant women getting prenatal care were recruited in Kampala, Uganda, and their infants were enrolled; maternal HIV status had to be documented. Home visits to families took place weekly, and collection of infant clinical information, oral swabs and peripheral blood began at 6 weeks of age and was repeated every 4 months after that. After blood was collected in heparin tubes, PBMC were isolated using Ficoll-Paque density gradient centrifugation and then cryopreserved. The full study reports these points: In CMV-uninfected infants, the public clonotype might still exist at levels below the detection limit. Public-clonotype frequency among Vdelta1 cells appeared to correlate inversely with age at infection and decayed rapidly, seemingly not persisting beyond 2 to 3 months. The public Vdelta1 clonotype was detected in 4 of 18 CMV-infected infants, namely three infected postnatally before 120 days of age and the congenitally infected infant. Detection of the public clonotype was limited to the first time point after infection, and the public clonotype was not found in uninfected infants or in infants infected after 120 days. The authors noted a small sample size and no race- or environment-matched controls, since nearly all Ugandans acquire CMV before adulthood.

Libraries were constructed by RT-PCR. To generate TCR cDNA, RNA from PBMC was reverse transcribed using SuperScript II together with primers specific for the gamma chain and the delta chain. cDNA was purified with AMPure XP beads, amplified, and indexed with Illumina adapters using the Nextera XT Index Kit. gammadelta TCR libraries were sequenced on an Illumina MiSeq with a V2 300-cycle kit. In the paper's pipeline: Using MiXCR v2.1.12, CDR3 sequences were assembled, and reads were mapped onto D, J and V genes obtained from GenBank. VDJtools v1.2.1 was used to carry out repertoire analyses of the CDR3 clonotypes. TCRdb called clones anew from the public reads via CATT; matching DNA rows were later pooled. TCRdb, not the original authors, processed these V and J calls. This sample gives roughly 1,500 delta-chain clones in total; about 7% of them show up just once. The ten top clones hold roughly a tenth of the sample.

The sequence derives from a human donor who was a Ugandan infant, either HIV-exposed or HIV-unexposed (not recorded which). The source was peripheral blood, collected at time point 1 of longitudinal follow-up. This sequence uses TRDV1 and TRDJ1; the junction holds 11 bases that match TRDD3. Here the J gene was assigned by germline matching of the DNA, as TCRdb has none. The CDR3 has the sequence CALGELSLMAVPAGGYKLIF. The DNA sequence is as follows: TGTGCTCTTGGGGAACTAAGCCTCATGGCAGTGCCGGCTGGGGGATACAAACTCATCTTT.